Each of the 2 T cell receptor beta chains below was sequenced from the same sample in a study of blood T cell repertoires in COVID-19. Assay used: immunoSEQ multiplex PCR; TCRdb lists only in-frame clones, some missing. The sample lists some 320,000 clones; over 85% were seen once. Sequencing was performed on PBMCs or T cells enriched from blood (not recorded which). The receptors were sampled from a man aged 55 to 70 who had recovered from COVID-19.

This clone was found a few times. V is TRBV18 and J is TRBJ2-5; maybe TRBD1 (7 bases). The CDR3 is 14 residues long. V was pared by 6 bases and J by 5 bases, with 16 bases between. The germline V gene encodes CDR1 KGHSH and CDR2 LQKENI. Here the CDR3 reads CASSPSAGGETQYF. As DNA, the CDR3 is TGTGCCAGCTCCCCTTCGGCAGGGGGGGAGACCCAGTACTTC.

The chain links TRBV7-2 to TRBJ1-2, with TRBD1 matching over 7 bases. Germline assignment: CDR1 SGHTA and CDR2 FQGNSA. The length of the CDR3 is 13 residues. J was trimmed by 4 bases and V by 3 bases; bases with no gene match: 2. In DNA form, the CDR3 reads TGTGCCAGCAGCTTCCGGGACAGCTATGGCTACACCTTC. Its protein is CASSFRDSYGYTF.